This T cell receptor (beta chain) is drawn from a study of T cell responses to AZD1222 COVID-19 vaccine. Whole-study findings and limits: Females made up more of the donors, who were largely white British, and clonal diversity may have come out too low. Only a handful of people who got AZD1222 tested seropositive at baseline. Repertoire collection took place solely once the T cell response had peaked. Elevations in Spike-specific TCR breadth and depth followed administration of two AZD1222 doses.

The table came from immunoSEQ multiplex PCR; TCRdb's copy has only in-frame clones and leaves some out. The repertoire has about 110,000 clones, about 85% of them found once; the top ten carry 4.5% to 6%. The CDR3 spans 18 residues. V shed 4 bases, J shed 1 base, and the junction held 9 bases outside the gene matches. Germline lookup yields CDR1 SGHNT and CDR2 YYREEE (reference sequence). A remark on this clone: Its antigen is as yet unknown.

The chain uses TRBV5-4 and TRBJ2-3, with 13 positions matching TRBD2. This receptor was obtained from an adult who received the AZD1222 COVID-19 vaccine. Source: peripheral blood, taken 28 days after the second AZD1222 dose. CDR3 nucleotide sequence: TGTGCCAGCAGCCCGGGACTAGCGGGGCCTCCAGGCACAGATACGCAGTATTTT. It yields the protein CASSPGLAGPPGTDTQYF.